This T cell receptor (beta chain) was observed in a study of identical twins. Study-level results: For monozygotic twins, models underestimated out-of-frame TCR alpha sharing.

TCRdb used MiXCR to reprocess the 5' RACE reads, holding one entry per CDR3 protein. The table lists some 600,000 distinct CDR3 sequences, just over 7% of them singletons, with roughly 1.6% in the top ten. The sample holds many counts of this clonotype. Antigen unknown. This CDR3 is 15 amino acids long. Trimming took 2 bases from V and 3 from J, leaving 14 bases between them. Germline-derived CDR1 and CDR2 are SEHNR and FQNEAQ (reference sequence). These data were also reused for a study on yellow fever vaccine responses in identical twins.

Sequences were obtained from PBMCs. The V call is TRBV7-9, the J call TRBJ2-7; unclear D gene. This receptor was taken from a woman younger than 30 in good health. The DNA of the CDR3 is TGTGCCAGCAGCTTAAGAGTGGCGCTTGACTACGAGCAGTACTTC. It encodes CASSLRVALDYEQYF.